This T cell receptor (beta chain) was sequenced during a study of shared clonotypes between healthy human individuals. Study results and limitations: Shared across several donors were 5% to 6% of the naive CD4 clonotypes. All-four-donor shared clonotypes had higher generation probabilities than non-shared clonotypes did.

V shed 1 base and J shed 5 bases, with 8 bases lying between them. This CDR3 is 13 amino acids long. Germline CDR1 and CDR2: MNHEY and SVGAGI. The authors split each subset's genomic DNA evenly across several immunoSEQ plates. Original processing methods: ImmunoSEQ yielded junction-only sequences lacking quality scores, so filtering differed. This table comes from immunoSEQ multiplex PCR, and its TCRdb copy is limited to in-frame clones, with some not included. V and J calls and clone size are those listed in that table; D and trimming were worked out from the DNA. The sample holds about 2 million clones, over 85% seen once. Selected positively for CCR7 and CD45RO-negative, naive CD8 cells excluded terminally differentiated effector memory CD45RA+ cells. In regard to this clone: What it binds is unknown. Other DNA sequences in this sample translate to the same CDR3.

Source material: naive CD8+ T cells sorted from blood. This chain joins TRBV6-5 and TRBJ2-5, with D perhaps matching TRBD1 (5 bases). This clonotype originated in a man younger than 35 in good health. CDR3 nucleotide sequence: TGTGCCAGCAGTTACTGGGCAGGGGAGACCCAGTACTTC. Its translation is CASSYWAGETQYF.